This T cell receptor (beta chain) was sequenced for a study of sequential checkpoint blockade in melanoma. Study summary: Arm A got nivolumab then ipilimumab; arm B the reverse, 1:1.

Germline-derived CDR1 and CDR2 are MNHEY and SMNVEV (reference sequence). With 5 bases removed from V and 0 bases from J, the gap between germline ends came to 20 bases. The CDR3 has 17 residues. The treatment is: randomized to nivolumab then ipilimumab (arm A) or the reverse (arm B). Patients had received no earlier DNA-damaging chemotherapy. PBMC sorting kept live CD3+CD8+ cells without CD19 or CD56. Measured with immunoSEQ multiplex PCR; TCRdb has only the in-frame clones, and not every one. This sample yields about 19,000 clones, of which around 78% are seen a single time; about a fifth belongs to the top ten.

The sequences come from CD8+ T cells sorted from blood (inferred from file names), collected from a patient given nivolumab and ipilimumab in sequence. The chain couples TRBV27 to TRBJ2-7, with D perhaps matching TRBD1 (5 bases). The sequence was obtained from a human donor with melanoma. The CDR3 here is CASSPPLRRGYSYEQYF. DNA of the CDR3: TGTGCCAGCAGTCCCCCCCTGAGAAGGGGCTACTCCTACGAGCAGTACTTC.